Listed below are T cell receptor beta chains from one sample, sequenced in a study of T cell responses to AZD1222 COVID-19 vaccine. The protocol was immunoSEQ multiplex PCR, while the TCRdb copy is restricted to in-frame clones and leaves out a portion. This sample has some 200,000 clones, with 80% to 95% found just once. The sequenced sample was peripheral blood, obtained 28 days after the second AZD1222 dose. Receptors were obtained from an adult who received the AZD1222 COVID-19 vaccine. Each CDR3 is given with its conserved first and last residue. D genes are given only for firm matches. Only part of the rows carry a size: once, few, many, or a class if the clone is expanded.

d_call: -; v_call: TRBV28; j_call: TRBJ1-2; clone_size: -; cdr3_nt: TGTGCCAGCAGTTCTCCTCCAGGTATGGATGGCTACACCTTC; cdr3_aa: CASSSPPGMDGYTF
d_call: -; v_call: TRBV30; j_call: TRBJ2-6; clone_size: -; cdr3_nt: TGTGCCTGGAGCAGGGACGCTGGGGCCAACGTCCTGACTTTC; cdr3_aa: CAWSRDAGANVLTF
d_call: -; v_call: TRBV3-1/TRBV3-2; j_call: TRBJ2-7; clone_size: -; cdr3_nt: TGTGCCAGCAGCCGGAGTGGGACAGGTATATCTAGCGGCGCAAACGAGCAGTACTTC; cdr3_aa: CASSRSGTGISSGANEQYF
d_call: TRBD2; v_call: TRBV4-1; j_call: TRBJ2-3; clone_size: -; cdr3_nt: TGCGCCAGCAGCCAAGAGTCTAGCGGTTACGCAGATACGCAGTATTTT; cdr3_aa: CASSQESSGYADTQYF
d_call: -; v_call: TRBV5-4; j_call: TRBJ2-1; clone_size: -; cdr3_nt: TGTGCCAGCAGCCCTCTACTCGGTGAGCAGTTCTTC; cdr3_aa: CASSPLLGEQFF
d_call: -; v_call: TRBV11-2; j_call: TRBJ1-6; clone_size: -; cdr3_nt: TGTGCCAGCAGCTTAGCCCGTCCACAAGGGTCACCCCTCCACTTT; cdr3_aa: CASSLARPQGSPLHF
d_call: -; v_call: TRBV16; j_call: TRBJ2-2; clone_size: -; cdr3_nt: TGTGCCAGCAGCCAGACCACCGGGGAGCTGTTTTTT; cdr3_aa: CASSQTTGELFF
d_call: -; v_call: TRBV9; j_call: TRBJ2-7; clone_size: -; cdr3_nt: TGTGCCAGCAGCGTAGGCGTAGGAATCAACGAGCAGTACTTC; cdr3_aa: CASSVGVGINEQYF
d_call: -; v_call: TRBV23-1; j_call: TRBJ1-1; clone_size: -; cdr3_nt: TGCGCCAGCAGTGACGAACAGGGAAAGAACACTGAAGCTTTCTTT; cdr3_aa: CASSDEQGKNTEAFF
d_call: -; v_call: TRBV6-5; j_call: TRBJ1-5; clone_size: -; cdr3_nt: TGTGCCAGCAGTTACAGGGGGATCGGGCAGCCCCAGCATTTT; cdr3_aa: CASSYRGIGQPQHF
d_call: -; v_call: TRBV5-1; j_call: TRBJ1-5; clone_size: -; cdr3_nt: TGCGCCAGCAGCTTCTACACAGAGGGGACCAATCAGCCCCAGCATTTT; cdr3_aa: CASSFYTEGTNQPQHF
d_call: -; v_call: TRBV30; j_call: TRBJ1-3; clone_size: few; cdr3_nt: TGTGCCTGGAACCCAGGCACCTCTGGAAACACCATATATTTT; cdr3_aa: CAWNPGTSGNTIYF
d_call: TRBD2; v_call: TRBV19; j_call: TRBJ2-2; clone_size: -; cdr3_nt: TGTGCCAGTAGTATAGTGACACTAGCGGGAGACACCGGGGAGCTGTTTTTT; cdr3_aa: CASSIVTLAGDTGELFF
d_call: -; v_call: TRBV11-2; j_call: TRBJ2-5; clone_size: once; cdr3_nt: TGTGCCAGCAGCTTAAGGGGGTTAGGGGAGACCCAGTACTTC; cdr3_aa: CASSLRGLGETQYF
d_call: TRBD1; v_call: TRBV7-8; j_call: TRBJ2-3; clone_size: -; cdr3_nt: TGTGCCAGCAGCTCCCCCCGGGACAGGTTCACAGATACGCAGTATTTT; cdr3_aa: CASSSPRDRFTDTQYF
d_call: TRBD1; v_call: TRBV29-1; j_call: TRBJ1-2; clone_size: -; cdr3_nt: TGCAGCGTCCTAACCCCCGGGACAGCTAAGGGCTACACCTTC; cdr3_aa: CSVLTPGTAKGYTF
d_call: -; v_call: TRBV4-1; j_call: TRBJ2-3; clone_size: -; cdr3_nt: TGCGCCAGCAGCCAAGAGCGGTTCTCTAGCACAGATACGCAGTATTTT; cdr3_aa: CASSQERFSSTDTQYF
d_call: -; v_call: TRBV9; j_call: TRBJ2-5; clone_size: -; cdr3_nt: TGTGCCAGCAGCGAACCTGGTCTAGCTGATACCAAAGAGACCCAGTACTTC; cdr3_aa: CASSEPGLADTKETQYF
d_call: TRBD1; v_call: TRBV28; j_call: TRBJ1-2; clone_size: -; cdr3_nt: TGTGCCAGCAGTTTACTTGGACAGGACGGGGGAAACTATGGCTACACCTTC; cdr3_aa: CASSLLGQDGGNYGYTF
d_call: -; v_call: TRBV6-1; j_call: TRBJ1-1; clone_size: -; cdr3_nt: TGTGCCAGCAGTGATGATGACAGGCTCTTACGGATGAACACTGAAGCTTTCTTT; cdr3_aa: CASSDDDRLLRMNTEAFF
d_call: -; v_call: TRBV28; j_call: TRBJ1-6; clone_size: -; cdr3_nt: TGTGCCAGCAGTTTCTCACAGAATAATTCACCCCTCCACTTT; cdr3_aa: CASSFSQNNSPLHF
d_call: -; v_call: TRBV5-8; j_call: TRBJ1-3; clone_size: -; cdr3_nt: TGTGCCAGCAGCCCGGACATTAAGGGAGGAAACACCATATATTTT; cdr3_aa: CASSPDIKGGNTIYF
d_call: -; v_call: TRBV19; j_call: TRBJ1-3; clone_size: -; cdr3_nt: TGTGCCAGTCAACAGATCTCTGGAAACACCATATATTTT; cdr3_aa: CASQQISGNTIYF
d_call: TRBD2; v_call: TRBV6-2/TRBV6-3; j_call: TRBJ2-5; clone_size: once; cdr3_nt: TGTGCCAGCAGTTACACAAGACTAGCGGTAGGGGAGACCCAGTACTTC; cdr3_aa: CASSYTRLAVGETQYF
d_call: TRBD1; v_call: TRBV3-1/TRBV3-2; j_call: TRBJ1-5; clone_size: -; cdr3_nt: TGTGCCAGCAGCCCTGGGACAGCGCGTCAGCCCCAGCATTTT; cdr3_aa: CASSPGTARQPQHF
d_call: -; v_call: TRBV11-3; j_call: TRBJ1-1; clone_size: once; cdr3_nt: TGTGCCATTGGGTGGGGTAACACTGAAGCTTTCTTT; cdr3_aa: CAIGWGNTEAFF
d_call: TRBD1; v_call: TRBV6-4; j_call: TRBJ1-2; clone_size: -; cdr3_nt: TGTGCCAGCAGTGTCACGACAGGGAGTGGCTACACCTTC; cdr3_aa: CASSVTTGSGYTF
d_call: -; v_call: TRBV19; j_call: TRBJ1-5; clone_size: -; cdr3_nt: TGTGCCAGTTATCAGCCCCAGCATTTT; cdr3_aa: CASYQPQHF
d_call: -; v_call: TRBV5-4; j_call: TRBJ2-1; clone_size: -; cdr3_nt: TGTGCCAGCAGCTTGTTAGGTGGTAGGATTAACAATGAGCAGTTCTTC; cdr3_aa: CASSLLGGRINNEQFF
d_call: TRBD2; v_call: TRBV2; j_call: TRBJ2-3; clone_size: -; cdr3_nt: TGTGCCAGCAGACTAGCGGGGGACCACACAGATACGCAGTATTTT; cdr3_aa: CASRLAGDHTDTQYF
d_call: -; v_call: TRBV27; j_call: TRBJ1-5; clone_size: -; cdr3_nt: TGTGCCAGCAGTTTCAGGGGCGGCAACAATCAGCCCCAGCATTTT; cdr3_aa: CASSFRGGNNQPQHF
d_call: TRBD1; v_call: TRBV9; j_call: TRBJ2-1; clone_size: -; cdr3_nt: TGTGCCAGCAGCGTAGTAACAGGGGGCTTTATGGAGCAGTTCTTC; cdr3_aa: CASSVVTGGFMEQFF
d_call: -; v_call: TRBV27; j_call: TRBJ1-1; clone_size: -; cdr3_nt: TGTGCCAGCGGGTCGACGGGGGGCGGGACTGAAGCTTTCTTT; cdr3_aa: CASGSTGGGTEAFF
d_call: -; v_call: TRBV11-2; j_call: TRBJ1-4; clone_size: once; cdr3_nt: TGTGCCAGCAGCCCAGGAATACAGGGAGTTGGTGAAAAACTGTTTTTT; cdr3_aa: CASSPGIQGVGEKLFF
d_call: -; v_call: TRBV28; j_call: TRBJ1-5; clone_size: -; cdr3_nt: TGTGCCAGCAGCCCCCTCCCACGCGTTTCTAGCAATCAGCCCCAGCATTTT; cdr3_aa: CASSPLPRVSSNQPQHF
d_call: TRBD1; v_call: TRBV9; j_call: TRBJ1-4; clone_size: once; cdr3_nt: TGTGCCAGCAGCCCGTTTCGACAGGGGGCGGAAAAAAAACTGTTTTTT; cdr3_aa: CASSPFRQGAEKKLFF
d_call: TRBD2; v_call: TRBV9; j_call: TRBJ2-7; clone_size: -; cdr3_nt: TGTGCCAGCAGCCCCGGGACTAGCGGGAAGAACGAGCAGTACTTC; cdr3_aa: CASSPGTSGKNEQYF
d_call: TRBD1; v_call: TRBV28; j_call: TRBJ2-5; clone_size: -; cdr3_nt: TGTGCCAGCAGTCGCCCCGGGACAGTGCAAGAGACCCAGTACTTC; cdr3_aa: CASSRPGTVQETQYF
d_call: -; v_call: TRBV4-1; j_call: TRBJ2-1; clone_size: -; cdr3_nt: TGCGCCAGCAGCCCCGGGGCAGCTCGTAGCTCCTACAATGAGCAGTTCTTC; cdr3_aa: CASSPGAARSSYNEQFF
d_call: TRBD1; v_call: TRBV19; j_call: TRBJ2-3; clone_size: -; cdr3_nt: TGTGCCAGTTCGACAGGGCCCAGCACAGATACGCAGTATTTT; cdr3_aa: CASSTGPSTDTQYF
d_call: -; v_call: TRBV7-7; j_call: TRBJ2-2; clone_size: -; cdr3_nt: TGTGCTAGCAGCTTAGGAGTGGGACTGAACACCGGGGAGCTGTTTTTT; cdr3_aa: CASSLGVGLNTGELFF
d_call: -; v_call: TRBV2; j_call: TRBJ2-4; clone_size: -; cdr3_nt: TGTGCCAGCAGAGCTGACAGACTCAAAAACATTCAGTACTTC; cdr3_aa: CASRADRLKNIQYF
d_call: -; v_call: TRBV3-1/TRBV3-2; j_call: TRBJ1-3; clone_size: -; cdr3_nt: TGTGCCAGCAGCCAAGATCCCCCCCCCGACAGGAGCTCTGGAAACACCATATATTTT; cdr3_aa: CASSQDPPPDRSSGNTIYF
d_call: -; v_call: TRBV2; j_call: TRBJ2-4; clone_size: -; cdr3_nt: TGTGCCAGCAGTGAAGCGCTGCTTTCACTAGGGAAAAACATTCAGTACTTC; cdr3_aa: CASSEALLSLGKNIQYF
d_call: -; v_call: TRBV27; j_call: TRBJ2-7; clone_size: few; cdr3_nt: TGTGCCAGCAGTGATTACGAGCAGTACTTC; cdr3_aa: CASSDYEQYF
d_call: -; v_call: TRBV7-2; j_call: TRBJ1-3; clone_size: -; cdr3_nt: TGTGCCAGCAGCTTTTCCCGTGGTGGAGGAAACACCATATATTTT; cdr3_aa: CASSFSRGGGNTIYF
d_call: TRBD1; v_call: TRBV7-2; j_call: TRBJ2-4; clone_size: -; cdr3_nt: TGTGCCAGCAGCTTAGCCCCGACAGGGGGCAAAAACATTCAGTACTTC; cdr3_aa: CASSLAPTGGKNIQYF
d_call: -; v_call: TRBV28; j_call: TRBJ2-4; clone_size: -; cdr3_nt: TGTGCCAGCAGTCCCCCTCTAAGAAACATTCAGTACTTC; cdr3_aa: CASSPPLRNIQYF
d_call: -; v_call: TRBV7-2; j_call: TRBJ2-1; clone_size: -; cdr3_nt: TGTGCCAGCAGCGCTAGCCGAGGGGGGCTGCTAGCCTCCTACAATGAGCAGTTCTTC; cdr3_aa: CASSASRGGLLASYNEQFF
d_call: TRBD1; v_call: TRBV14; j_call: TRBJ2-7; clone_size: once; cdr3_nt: TGTGCCAGCAGCCACCCGCCAGGGGGCTGGTACGAGCAGTACTTC; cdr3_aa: CASSHPPGGWYEQYF
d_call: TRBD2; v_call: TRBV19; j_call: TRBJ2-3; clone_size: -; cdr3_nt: TGTGCCAGTAGTGGGAGGGAGGGGAGCACAGATACGCAGTATTTT; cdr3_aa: CASSGREGSTDTQYF
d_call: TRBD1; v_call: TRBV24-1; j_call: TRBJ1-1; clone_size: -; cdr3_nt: TGTGCCACCAGTGATATGGGGACAGGGGGAAAAGCTTTCTTT; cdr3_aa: CATSDMGTGGKAFF
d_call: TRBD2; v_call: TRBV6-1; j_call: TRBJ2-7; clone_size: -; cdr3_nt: TGTGCCAGCAGTGACGGGAGGGGGGCCTACGAGCAGTACTTC; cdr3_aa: CASSDGRGAYEQYF
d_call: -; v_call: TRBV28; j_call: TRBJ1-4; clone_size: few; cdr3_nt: TGTGCCAGCAGTTTTTCAGGGCGGTCTAATGAAAAACTGTTTTTT; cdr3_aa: CASSFSGRSNEKLFF
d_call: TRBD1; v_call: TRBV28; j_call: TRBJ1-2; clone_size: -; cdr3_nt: TGTGCCAGCAGGTCGACAGGGCAAGCTAACTATGGCTACACCTTC; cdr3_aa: CASRSTGQANYGYTF
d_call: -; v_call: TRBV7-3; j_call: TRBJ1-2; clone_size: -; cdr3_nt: TGTGCCAGCAGCATGGAGGGCGGCGGTGGCTACACCTTC; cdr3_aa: CASSMEGGGGYTF
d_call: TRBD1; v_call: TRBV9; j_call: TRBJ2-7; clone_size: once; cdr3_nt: TGTGCCAGCAGTCTGGGGGACAGCTGGGCCTACGAGCAGTACTTC; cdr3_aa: CASSLGDSWAYEQYF
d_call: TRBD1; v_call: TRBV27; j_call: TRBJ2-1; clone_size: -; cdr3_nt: TGTGCCAGCAGTTTACGGGGGACAGGGGGGTACAATGAGCAGTTCTTC; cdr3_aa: CASSLRGTGGYNEQFF
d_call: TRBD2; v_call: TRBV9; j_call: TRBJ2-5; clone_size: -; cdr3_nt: TGTGCCAGTTCGGCTCTAACTAGCGGGAGGGAGACCCAGTACTTC; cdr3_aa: CASSALTSGRETQYF